The rows below give T cell receptor beta chains drawn from one sample of a study of shared clonotypes between healthy human individuals. TCRdb's table, derived via immunoSEQ multiplex PCR, lists solely in-frame clones and lacks some. The top ten hold 0.3% of the sample, which has some 580,000 clones, more than 95% seen once. Sequencing input: naive CD8+ T cells sorted from blood. The receptors originated from a young man in good health. The CDR3 runs from the conserved cysteine through the conserved F or W. The order of the fields is CDR3 protein, CDR3 DNA, clone size, V gene, J gene, D gene. D genes are given only for firm matches. The size field is filled for only some rows; it gives once, few, many or a size class.

CASSTTSGTDSNQPQHF	TGTGCCAGTAGTACGACGAGTGGGACAGATAGCAATCAGCCCCAGCATTTT	.	TRBV19	TRBJ1-5	TRBD1
CASSISGREQFF	TGTGCCAGCAGCATTAGCGGGAGGGAGCAGTTCTTC	.	TRBV7-3	TRBJ2-1	TRBD2
CASSDLAVSYEQYF	TGTGCCAGCAGCGACCTAGCGGTCTCCTACGAGCAGTACTTC	.	TRBV9	TRBJ2-7	TRBD2
CASSYPRYSYEQYF	TGTGCCAGCAGTTACCCACGGTACTCCTACGAGCAGTACTTC	.	TRBV6-6	TRBJ2-7	.
CASGGTTGELFF	TGTGCCAGCGGCGGGACTACCGGGGAGCTGTTTTTT	.	TRBV27	TRBJ2-2	.
CATSRGNDPAQYF	TGTGCCACCAGCAGAGGGAACGACCCCGCTCAGTATTTT	.	TRBV15	TRBJ2-3	.
CASSTGPNQPQHF	TGCGCCAGCAGCACAGGGCCCAATCAGCCCCAGCATTTT	.	TRBV10-2	TRBJ1-5	.
CASSTTAADTGELFF	TGTGCCAGTAGTACGACCGCGGCGGACACCGGGGAGCTGTTTTTT	.	TRBV19	TRBJ2-2	.
CASSFPGLAGYNEQFF	TGTGCCAGCAGTTTCCCGGGACTAGCGGGATACAATGAGCAGTTCTTC	.	TRBV6-5	TRBJ2-1	TRBD2
CASSSGTGGFNEKLFF	TGTGCCAGCAGTTCCGGGACAGGGGGGTTTAATGAAAAACTGTTTTTT	.	TRBV28	TRBJ1-4	TRBD1
CASSLGQREAFF	TGTGCCAGCAGCTTGGGACAGCGTGAAGCTTTCTTT	.	TRBV5-4	TRBJ1-1	.
CASSQGSALSYEQYF	TGTGCCAGCAGCCAGGGAAGCGCACTTTCCTACGAGCAGTACTTC	.	TRBV14	TRBJ2-7	.
CASSQTDPTTEAFF	TGTGCCAGCAGTCAGACAGACCCTACGACTGAAGCTTTCTTT	.	TRBV6-6	TRBJ1-1	.
CASRTSGSLIETQYF	TGTGCCAGCAGGACTAGCGGGAGTTTGATAGAGACCCAGTACTTC	.	TRBV7-9	TRBJ2-5	TRBD2
CASLVQGSETQYF	TGTGCCAGCCTAGTACAGGGCTCGGAGACCCAGTACTTC	.	TRBV5-5	TRBJ2-5	.
CASSSALEQYF	TGTGCCAGCAGTTCGGCCCTCGAGCAGTACTTC	.	TRBV27	TRBJ2-7	.
CASSVGVGGSGNTIYF	TGTGCCAGCAGCGTAGGTGTAGGTGGCTCTGGAAACACCATATATTTT	.	TRBV9	TRBJ1-3	.
CASSWPQAPEQFF	TGTGCCAGTTCTTGGCCCCAAGCTCCTGAGCAGTTCTTC	.	TRBV19	TRBJ2-1	.
CACRDLNMTYGYTF	TGTGCCTGTCGGGATTTGAATATGACTTATGGCTACACCTTC	.	TRBV30	TRBJ1-2	.
CSVRPAGDTTYEQYF	TGCAGCGTTCGTCCTGCGGGCGACACAACCTACGAGCAGTACTTC	.	TRBV29-1	TRBJ2-7	.
CASSQPPGQQVYEQYF	TGTGCCAGCAGCCAGCCACCGGGACAGCAGGTCTACGAGCAGTACTTC	.	TRBV4-2	TRBJ2-7	TRBD1
CASRLAGEPYNEQFF	TGTGCCAGCAGGCTAGCGGGAGAACCCTACAATGAGCAGTTCTTC	.	TRBV28	TRBJ2-1	TRBD2
CAWRLGNTEAFF	TGTGCCTGGAGACTAGGGAACACTGAAGCTTTCTTT	.	TRBV30	TRBJ1-1	.
CASSDRINEQFF	TGCGCCAGCAGCGACAGGATCAATGAGCAGTTCTTC	.	TRBV10-1	TRBJ2-1	.
CASSVTSGSIEQYF	TGTGCCAGCAGCGTAACTAGCGGGAGCATCGAGCAGTACTTC	.	TRBV9	TRBJ2-7	TRBD2
CASSLGLAGVRETQYF	TGTGCCAGCAGCTTGGGACTAGCGGGAGTTCGGGAGACCCAGTACTTC	.	TRBV5-4	TRBJ2-5	TRBD2
CSVYGTGVYNEQFF	TGCAGCGTATACGGGACAGGGGTGTACAATGAGCAGTTCTTC	.	TRBV29-1	TRBJ2-1	TRBD1
CASSPSGSHVLTF	TGTGCCAGCAGCCCTAGTGGCAGCCACGTCCTGACTTTC	.	TRBV9	TRBJ2-6	.
CASHNWDGANTGELFF	TGTGCCAGTCACAACTGGGACGGGGCGAACACCGGGGAGCTGTTTTTT	once	TRBV19	TRBJ2-2	.
CASSLGGYEQYF	TGTGCCAGCAGTTTAGGGGGATACGAGCAGTACTTC	once	TRBV27	TRBJ2-7	.
CASSTPSQQRSYEQYF	TGTGCCAGCAGCACGCCCTCGCAACAGCGCTCCTACGAGCAGTACTTC	.	TRBV11-2	TRBJ2-7	.
CAIRDDGFSYEQYF	TGTGCCATCAGGGACGACGGATTCTCCTACGAGCAGTACTTC	.	TRBV10-3	TRBJ2-7	.
CASSSTANYEQYF	TGTGCCAGCAGCTCGACAGCGAACTACGAGCAGTACTTC	.	TRBV5-4	TRBJ2-7	.
CASSPGDTQYF	TGTGCCAGCAGTCCCGGGGATACGCAGTATTTT	.	TRBV27	TRBJ2-3	.
CANSLEPRAEAFF	TGTGCCAATTCGCTTGAGCCACGGGCTGAAGCTTTCTTT	.	TRBV6-6	TRBJ1-1	.
CASSQGLAGEGETQYF	TGTGCCAGCAGTCAGGGACTAGCGGGAGAGGGTGAGACCCAGTACTTC	.	TRBV5-8	TRBJ2-5	TRBD2
CTSSIVGGQRNNEQFF	TGCACCAGCAGCATCGTTGGGGGACAAAGAAACAATGAGCAGTTCTTC	.	TRBV1	TRBJ2-1	.
CASGDRGVEQYF	TGTGCCAGCGGGGACAGGGGAGTCGAGCAGTACTTC	.	TRBV2	TRBJ2-7	TRBD1
CASSEELAENTGELFF	TGTGCCAGCAGTGAAGAACTAGCGGAAAACACCGGGGAGCTGTTTTTT	.	TRBV6-1	TRBJ2-2	TRBD2
CASSPPPGVEQYF	TGTGCCAGCAGCCCCCCCCCGGGAGTCGAGCAGTACTTC	once	TRBV11-2	TRBJ2-7	.
CASSLQRAGPSLEQYF	TGTGCCAGCAGCTTGCAGCGGGCTGGTCCTAGTTTAGAGCAGTACTTC	.	TRBV5-6	TRBJ2-7	.
CAAGASSYNEQFF	TGTGCCGCGGGTGCCAGCTCCTACAATGAGCAGTTCTTC	.	TRBV10-3	TRBJ2-1	.
CSFRQGGGEQYF	TGCAGCTTCAGACAGGGAGGTGGCGAGCAGTACTTC	.	TRBV29-1	TRBJ2-7	.
CATSRGVISAYEQYF	TGTGCCACCAGCAGGGGGGTAATTAGCGCCTACGAGCAGTACTTC	.	TRBV15	TRBJ2-7	.
CASSPRGADTQYF	TGTGCCAGCAGTCCCCGGGGGGCAGATACGCAGTATTTT	once	TRBV27	TRBJ2-3	TRBD2
CSVGPKGGSSYNEQFF	TGCAGCGTTGGGCCTAAAGGCGGCAGCTCCTACAATGAGCAGTTCTTC	.	TRBV29-1	TRBJ2-1	.
CASSLPDSYNEQFF	TGTGCCAGCAGCTTACCCGACTCCTACAATGAGCAGTTCTTC	.	TRBV7-3	TRBJ2-1	.
CASSFRGREFYEQYF	TGTGCCAGCAGCTTCAGGGGGCGGGAGTTCTACGAGCAGTACTTC	.	TRBV7-8	TRBJ2-7	.